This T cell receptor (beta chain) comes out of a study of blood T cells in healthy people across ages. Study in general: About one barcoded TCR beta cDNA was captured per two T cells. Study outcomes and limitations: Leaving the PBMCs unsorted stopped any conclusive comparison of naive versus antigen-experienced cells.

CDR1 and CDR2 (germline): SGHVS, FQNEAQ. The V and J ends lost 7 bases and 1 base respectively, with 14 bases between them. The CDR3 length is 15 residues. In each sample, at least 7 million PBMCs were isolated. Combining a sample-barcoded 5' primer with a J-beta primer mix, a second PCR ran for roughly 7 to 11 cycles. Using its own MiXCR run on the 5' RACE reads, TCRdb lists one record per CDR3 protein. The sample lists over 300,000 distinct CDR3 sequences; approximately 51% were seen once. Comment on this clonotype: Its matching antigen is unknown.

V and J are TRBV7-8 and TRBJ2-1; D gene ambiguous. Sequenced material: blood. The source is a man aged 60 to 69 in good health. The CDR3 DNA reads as TGTGCCAGCAACGCGACGGAACGTTCCTACAATGAGCAGTTCTTC. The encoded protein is CASNATERSYNEQFF.